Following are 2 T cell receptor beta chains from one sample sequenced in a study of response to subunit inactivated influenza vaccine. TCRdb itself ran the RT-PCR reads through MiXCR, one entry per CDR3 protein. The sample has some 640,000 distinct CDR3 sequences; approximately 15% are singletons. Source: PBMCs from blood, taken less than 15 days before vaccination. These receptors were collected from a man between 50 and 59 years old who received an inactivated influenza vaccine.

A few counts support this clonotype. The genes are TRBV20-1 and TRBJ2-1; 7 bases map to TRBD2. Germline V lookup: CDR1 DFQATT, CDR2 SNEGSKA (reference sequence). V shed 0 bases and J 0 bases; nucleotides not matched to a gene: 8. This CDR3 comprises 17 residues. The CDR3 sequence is CSARDWGGPSSYNEQFF. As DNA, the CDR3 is TGCAGTGCTAGAGATTGGGGGGGTCCCAGCTCCTACAATGAGCAGTTCTTC.

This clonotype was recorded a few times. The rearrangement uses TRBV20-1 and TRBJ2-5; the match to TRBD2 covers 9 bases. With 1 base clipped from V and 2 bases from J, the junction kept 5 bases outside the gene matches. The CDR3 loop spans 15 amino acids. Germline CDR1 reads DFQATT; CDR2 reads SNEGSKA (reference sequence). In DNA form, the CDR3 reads TGCAGTGCTAGAGGCCGTAGCGGGAGACAAGAGACCCAGTACTTC. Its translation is CSARGRSGRQETQYF.